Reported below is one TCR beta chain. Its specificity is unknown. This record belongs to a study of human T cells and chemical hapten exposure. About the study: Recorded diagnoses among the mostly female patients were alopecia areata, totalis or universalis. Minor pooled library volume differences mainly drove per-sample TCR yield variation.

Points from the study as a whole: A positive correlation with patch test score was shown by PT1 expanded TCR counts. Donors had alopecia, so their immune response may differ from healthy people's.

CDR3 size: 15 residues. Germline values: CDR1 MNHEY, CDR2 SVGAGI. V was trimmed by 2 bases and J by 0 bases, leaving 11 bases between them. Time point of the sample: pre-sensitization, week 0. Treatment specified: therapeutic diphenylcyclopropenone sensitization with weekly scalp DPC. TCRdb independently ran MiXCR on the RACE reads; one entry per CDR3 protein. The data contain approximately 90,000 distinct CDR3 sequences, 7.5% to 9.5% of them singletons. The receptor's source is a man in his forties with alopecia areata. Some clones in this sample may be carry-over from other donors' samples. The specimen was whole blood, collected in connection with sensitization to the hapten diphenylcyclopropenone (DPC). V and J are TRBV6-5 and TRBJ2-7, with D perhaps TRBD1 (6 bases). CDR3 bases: TGTGCCAGCAGTTACGGTCGGACAGCCTCCTACGAGCAGTACTTC. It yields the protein CASSYGRTASYEQYF.